These 5 T cell receptor beta chains were sequenced from one sample in a study of monozygotic twins with inflammatory bowel disease. TCRdb re-called the 5' RACE reads and gives one entry per CDR3 protein, without DNA. Recorded here are 400,000 to 500,000 distinct CDR3 sequences; the top ten clones represent around 2.3%. Sample: blood. Receptors originate from a human donor with ulcerative colitis or Crohn's disease, or a healthy co-twin of an affected twin (not recorded which).

The chain couples TRBV28 to TRBJ1-3; TCRdb's assignment of TRBD1 cannot be checked, as there is no DNA. The CDR3 contains 15 residues. The germline V gene encodes CDR1 MDHEN and CDR2 SYDVKM. CDR3 protein: CASNGAGSNGNTIYF.

The chain has TRBV25-1 and TRBJ2-3; TCRdb indicates TRBD2, and absent DNA this call remains unverified. The CDR3 is 11 residues long. The germline V gene has CDR1 MGHDK and CDR2 SYGVNS. The CDR3 loop is CASSDSGTRNF.

V gene TRBV5-1 combines with J gene TRBJ2-7; with no DNA, the TCRdb D assignment of TRBD2 cannot be verified. This CDR3 has 15 amino acids. Germline V gene lookup returns CDR1 SGHRS and CDR2 YFSETQ. CDR3 sequence reads: CASSTGTSGRYEQYF.

The chain has TRBV4-3 and TRBJ1-6; the D call of TRBD1 rests on TCRdb alone, since no DNA is present to check it. The CDR3 has 18 amino acids. Germline CDR1 reads LGHNA; CDR2 reads YSLEER. This chain's CDR3 is CASSQDGQGSSYNSPLHF.

The rearrangement links TRBV28 to TRBJ2-2; TCRdb selects TRBD1, and the lack of DNA leaves this call unchecked. Germline CDR1 reads MDHEN; CDR2 reads SYDVKM. The CDR3 spans 15 residues. The CDR3 loop is CASSLSGFKAGELFF.